This entry describes one TCR beta chain. What it binds is unknown. The record originates from a study of T cell repertoires in cytomegalovirus infection. A single record per CDR3 protein comes from TCRdb applying MiXCR to the reads. The sample holds about 920,000 distinct CDR3 sequences, around 29% seen once. CDR1 and CDR2 from the germline V gene are MNHEY and SMNVEV (reference sequence). CDR3 length equals 17 residues. Trimming pared 5 bases from V and 0 bases from J, leaving 20 bases between. The specimen comprised cultured CD8+ T cells from PBMCs, sampled from culture after CMV antigen stimulation. V gene TRBV27 combines with J gene TRBJ2-7; weak D call: TRBD1 (6 bases). This receptor was taken from a human donor in good health (CMV status not recorded). Some clones in this sample may be carry-over from other donors' samples. The CDR3 nucleotides are TGTGCCAGCAGTCCTTCTACAGGGTTCCCCTACTCCTACGAGCAGTACGTC. This translates into CASSPSTGFPYSYEQYV.